This T cell receptor (beta chain) comes out of a study of cytomegalovirus exposure and HLA in healthy donors. Findings and caveats of the study: Apparent HLA restriction characterized most CMV-associated TCR beta chains in a later analysis. Earlier findings revealed that most TCR beta V segments proved productive either about 90% or about 30% of the time. Presence/absence analyses took donor sequencing depth as roughly uniform.

The primer mix had 60 Vbeta and 13 Jbeta primers. Data came from immunoSEQ multiplex PCR; TCRdb stores just in-frame clones and leaves some out. The table records approximately 220,000 clones, 75% to 80% of them present only once. Trimming cost V 1 base and J 5 bases; bases outside gene matches: 4. CDR3 length equals 15 residues. Looked up from germline, CDR1 is SGHRS and CDR2 is YFSETQ. Concerning this clone itself: What it binds is not known.

The V and J genes are TRBV5-1 and TRBJ2-1; 9 bases are shared with TRBD1. The TCR originated in a male donor in good health and CMV-seronegative. What was sequenced was PBMCs. This CDR3 reads CASSLSGTGHNEQFF. The CDR3 DNA follows: TGCGCCAGCAGCTTGTCCGGGACAGGGCACAATGAGCAGTTCTTC. Together with reference TRBV5-1 and TRBJ2-1, the CDR3 gives the full variable domain: KAGVTQTPRYLIKTRGQQVTLSCSPISGHRSVSWYQQTPGQGLQFLFEYFSETQRNKGNFPGRFSGRQFSNSRSEMNVSTLELGDSALYLCASSLSGTGHNEQFFGPGTRLTVL.